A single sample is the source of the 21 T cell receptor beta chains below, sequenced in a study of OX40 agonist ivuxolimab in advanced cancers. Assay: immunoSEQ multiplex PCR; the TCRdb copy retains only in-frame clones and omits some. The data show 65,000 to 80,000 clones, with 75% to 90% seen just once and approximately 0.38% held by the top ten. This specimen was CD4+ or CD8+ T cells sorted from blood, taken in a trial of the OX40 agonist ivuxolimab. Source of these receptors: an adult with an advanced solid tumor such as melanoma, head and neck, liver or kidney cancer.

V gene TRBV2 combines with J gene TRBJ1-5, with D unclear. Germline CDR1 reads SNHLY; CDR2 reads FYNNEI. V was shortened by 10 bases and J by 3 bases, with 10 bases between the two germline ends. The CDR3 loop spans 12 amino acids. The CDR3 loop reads CATGRINQPQHF. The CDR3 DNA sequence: TGTGCCACCGGACGGATCAATCAGCCCCAGCATTTT.

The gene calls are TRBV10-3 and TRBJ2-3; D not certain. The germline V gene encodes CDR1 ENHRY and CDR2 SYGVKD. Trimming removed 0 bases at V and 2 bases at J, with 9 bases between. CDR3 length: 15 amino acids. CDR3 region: CAISESSLTTDTQYF. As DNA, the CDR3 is TGTGCCATCAGTGAGTCCAGTTTGACCACAGATACGCAGTATTTT.

CDR3 in DNA: TGTGCCAGCAGGTGGACATCTTATAATTCACCCCTCCACTTT. This gives the protein CASRWTSYNSPLHF. The chain recombines TRBV27 with TRBJ1-6, with D maybe TRBD1 (5 bases). Between the trimmed V and J ends, which lost 6 bases and 4 bases, there was a span of 10 bases. The CDR3 contains 14 residues. The V gene's germline CDR1 is MNHEY and CDR2 SMNVEV (reference sequence).

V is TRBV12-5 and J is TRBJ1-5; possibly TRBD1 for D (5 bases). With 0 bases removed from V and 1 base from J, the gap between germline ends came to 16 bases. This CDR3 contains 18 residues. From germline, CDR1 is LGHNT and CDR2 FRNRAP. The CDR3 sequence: CASGLVQVQGMSNQPQHF. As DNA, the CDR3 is TGTGCTAGTGGTTTGGTACAAGTGCAGGGAATGAGCAATCAGCCCCAGCATTTT.

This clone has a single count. The DNA for the CDR3 is TGTGCCAGCAGTTTAAGATCATCTGAGCAGTTCTTC. As protein: CASSLRSSEQFF. The chain joins TRBV28 to TRBJ2-1; the D is unclear. The CDR3 has 12 residues. The V gene's germline CDR1 is MDHEN and CDR2 SYDVKM. V lost 2 bases and J 9 bases, leaving 8 bases between the germline ends.

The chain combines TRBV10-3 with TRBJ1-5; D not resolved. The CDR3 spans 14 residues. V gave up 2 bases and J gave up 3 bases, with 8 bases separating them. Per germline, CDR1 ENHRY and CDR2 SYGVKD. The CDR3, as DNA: TGTGCCATCAGTGAGGGGCCTGACAATCAGCCCCAGCATTTT. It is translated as CAISEGPDNQPQHF.

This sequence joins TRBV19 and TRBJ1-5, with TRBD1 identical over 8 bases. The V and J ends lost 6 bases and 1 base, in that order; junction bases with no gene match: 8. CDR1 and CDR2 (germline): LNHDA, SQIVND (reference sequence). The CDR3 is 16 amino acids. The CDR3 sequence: CASSTQGAESNQPQHF. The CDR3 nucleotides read TGTGCCAGTAGCACTCAGGGGGCGGAAAGCAATCAGCCCCAGCATTTT.

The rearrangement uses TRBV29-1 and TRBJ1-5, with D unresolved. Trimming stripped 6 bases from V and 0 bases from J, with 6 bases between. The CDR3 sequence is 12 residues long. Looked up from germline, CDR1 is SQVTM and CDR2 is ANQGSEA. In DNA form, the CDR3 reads TGCAGCGTCAGAAATAGCAATCAGCCCCAGCATTTT. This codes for CSVRNSNQPQHF.

The CDR3 region is CASSPSQQGANEAFF. The DNA for the CDR3 is TGTGCCAGCTCACCATCCCAACAGGGGGCGAATGAAGCTTTCTTT. The J gene is TRBJ1-1, the V gene TRBV18; TRBD1 aligns across 9 bases. CDR1 and CDR2 from the germline V gene are KGHSH and LQKENI. CDR3 length: 15 amino acids. V was pared by 2 bases and J by 7 bases, with 8 bases of the junction left unmatched.

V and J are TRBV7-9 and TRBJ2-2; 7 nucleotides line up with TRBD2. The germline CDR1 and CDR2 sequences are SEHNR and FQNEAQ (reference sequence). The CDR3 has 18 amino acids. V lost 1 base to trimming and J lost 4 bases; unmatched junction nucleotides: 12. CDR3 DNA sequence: TGTGCCAGCAGCTTAGGACTGGGTTCAGCGGGACTCACCGGGGAGCTGTTTTTT. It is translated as CASSLGLGSAGLTGELFF.

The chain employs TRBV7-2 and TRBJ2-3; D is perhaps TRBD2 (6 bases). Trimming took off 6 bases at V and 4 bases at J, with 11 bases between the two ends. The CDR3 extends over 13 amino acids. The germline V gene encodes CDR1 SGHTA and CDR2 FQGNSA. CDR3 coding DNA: TGTGCCAGCAGAAGAGGAGGGGCAGATACGCAGTATTTT. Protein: CASRRGGADTQYF.

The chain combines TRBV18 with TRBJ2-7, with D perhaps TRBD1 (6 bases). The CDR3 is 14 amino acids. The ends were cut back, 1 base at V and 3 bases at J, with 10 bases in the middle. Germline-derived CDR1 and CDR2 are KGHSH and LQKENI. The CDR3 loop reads CASSPRTDNYEQYF. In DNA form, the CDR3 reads TGTGCCAGCTCACCACGGACAGATAACTACGAGCAGTACTTC. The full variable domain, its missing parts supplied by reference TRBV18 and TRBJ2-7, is NAGVMQNPRHLVRRRGQEARLRCSPMKGHSHVYWYRQLPEEGLKFMVYLQKENIIDESGMPKERFSAEFPKEGPSILRIQQVVRGDSAAYFCASSPRTDNYEQYFGPGTRLTVT.

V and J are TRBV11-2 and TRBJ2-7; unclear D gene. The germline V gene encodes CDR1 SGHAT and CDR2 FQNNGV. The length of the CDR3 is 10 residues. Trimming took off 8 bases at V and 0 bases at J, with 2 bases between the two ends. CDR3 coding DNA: TGTGCCAGCGGCTCCTACGAGCAGTACTTC. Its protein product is CASGSYEQYF.

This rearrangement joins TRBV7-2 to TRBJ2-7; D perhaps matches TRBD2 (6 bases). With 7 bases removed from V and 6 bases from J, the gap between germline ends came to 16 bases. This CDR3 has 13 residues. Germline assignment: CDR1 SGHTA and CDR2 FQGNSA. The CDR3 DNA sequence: TGTGCCAGCAAACCCCCGGGGGTCGGCGAGCAGTACTTC. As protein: CASKPPGVGEQYF.

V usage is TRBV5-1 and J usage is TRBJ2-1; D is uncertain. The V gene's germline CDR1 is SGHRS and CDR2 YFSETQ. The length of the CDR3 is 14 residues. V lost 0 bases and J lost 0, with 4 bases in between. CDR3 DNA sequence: TGCGCCAGCAGCTTGGATATCTCCTACAATGAGCAGTTCTTC. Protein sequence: CASSLDISYNEQFF.

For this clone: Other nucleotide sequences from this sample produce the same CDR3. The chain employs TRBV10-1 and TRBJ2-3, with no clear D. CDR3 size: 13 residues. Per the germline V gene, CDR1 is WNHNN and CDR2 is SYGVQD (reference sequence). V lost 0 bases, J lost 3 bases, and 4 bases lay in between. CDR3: CASSESGTDTQYF. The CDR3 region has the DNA TGCGCCAGCAGTGAGTCGGGGACAGATACGCAGTATTTT.

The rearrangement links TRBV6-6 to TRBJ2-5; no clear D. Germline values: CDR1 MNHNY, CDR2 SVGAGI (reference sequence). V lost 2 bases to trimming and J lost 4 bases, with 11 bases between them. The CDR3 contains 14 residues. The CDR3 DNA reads TGTGCCAGCAGTTACCGAAGGCCCGGAGAGACCCAGTACTTC. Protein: CASSYRRPGETQYF.

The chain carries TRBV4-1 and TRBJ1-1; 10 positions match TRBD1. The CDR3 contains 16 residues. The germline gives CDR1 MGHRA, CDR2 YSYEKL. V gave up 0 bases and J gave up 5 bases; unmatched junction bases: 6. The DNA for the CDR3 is TGCGCCAGCAGCCAAGATTGGGGACAGGGGAGGACTGAAGCTTTCTTT. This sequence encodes CASSQDWGQGRTEAFF.

Here the CDR3 DNA reads TGTGCCAGCAGTCCAAGGTTCTCGGCAGATACGCAGTATTTT. It specifies CASSPRFSADTQYF. This rearrangement joins TRBV6-5 to TRBJ2-3; D gene uncertain. Germline lookup yields CDR1 MNHEY and CDR2 SVGAGI. The length of the CDR3 is 14 residues. Trimming stripped 5 bases from V and 4 bases from J, with 13 bases between.

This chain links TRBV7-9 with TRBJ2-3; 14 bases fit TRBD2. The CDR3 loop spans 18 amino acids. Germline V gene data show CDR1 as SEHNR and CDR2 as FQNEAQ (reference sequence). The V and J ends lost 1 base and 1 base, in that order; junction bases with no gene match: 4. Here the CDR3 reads CASSLGGLAGGGTDTQYF. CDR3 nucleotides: TGTGCCAGCAGCTTAGGAGGACTAGCGGGAGGAGGCACAGATACGCAGTATTTT.

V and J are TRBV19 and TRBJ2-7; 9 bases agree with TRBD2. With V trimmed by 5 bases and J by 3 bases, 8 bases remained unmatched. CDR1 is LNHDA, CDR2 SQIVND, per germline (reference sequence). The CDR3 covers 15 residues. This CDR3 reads CASSPLTSGSYEQYF. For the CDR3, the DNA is TGTGCCAGTAGTCCCTTGACTAGCGGAAGCTACGAGCAGTACTTC.